Listed here are 7 T cell receptor beta chains from one sample, sequenced in a study of blood T cell repertoires in COVID-19. Using immunoSEQ multiplex PCR, the repertoire was profiled, and TCRdb retains in-frame clones only, with some absent. This table has tens of thousands of clones, around 90% appearing once. Sequencing was done on a sample of peripheral blood. The receptors come from a man aged 50-59 years with acute or convalescent COVID-19.

The genes are TRBV2 and TRBJ2-1; D unclear. Germline lookup yields CDR1 SNHLY and CDR2 FYNNEI. V shed 6 bases and J shed 4 bases, with 4 bases lying between them. This CDR3 has 11 amino acids. In DNA form, the CDR3 reads TGTGCCAGCAGCCAGTACAATGAGCAGTTCTTC. Translation gives CASSQYNEQFF.

This chain uses TRBV6-5 with TRBJ2-4; 11 bases fit TRBD2. The CDR3 has 15 residues. The germline CDR1 and CDR2 sequences are MNHEY and SVGAGI. Trimming removed 10 bases from V and 0 bases from J; junction bases left unmatched: 5. Written as DNA, the CDR3 is TGTGCCACCCAACTAGCGGGGGTAGCCAAAAACATTCAGTACTTC. This gives the protein CATQLAGVAKNIQYF.

The chain couples TRBV6-5 to TRBJ1-5, with TRBD1 matching 8 bases. CDR1 MNHEY and CDR2 SVGAGI come from the germline V gene. The CDR3 length is 14 residues. Trimming removed 7 bases from V and 2 bases from J; junction bases left unmatched: 4. CDR3 loop: CASKLTGGNQPQHF. CDR3 bases: TGTGCCAGCAAACTGACAGGGGGCAATCAGCCCCAGCATTTT.

V usage is TRBV5-1 and J usage is TRBJ2-3, with TRBD2 matching over 11 bases. The CDR3 runs 19 residues. Trimming at V came to 4 bases and at J to 2 bases, leaving 15 bases not matched to a gene. Per the germline V gene, CDR1 is SGHRS and CDR2 is YFSETQ. The CDR3 region has the DNA TGCGCCAGCAGCGCTGGGGCCCCGGGACTAGCGGAGCACACAGATACGCAGTATTTT. Translating gives CASSAGAPGLAEHTDTQYF.

The CDR3 is CASSYGGPSYEQYF. The CDR3 DNA reads TGTGCCAGCAGTTATGGCGGGCCCTCCTACGAGCAGTACTTC. The gene calls are TRBV6-5 and TRBJ2-7; possibly TRBD2 for D (5 bases). The CDR3 covers 14 residues. Germline V gene data show CDR1 as MNHEY and CDR2 as SVGAGI. Trimming stripped 3 bases from V and 0 bases from J, with 9 bases between.

The chain employs TRBV7-9 and TRBJ1-6; 9 positions agree with TRBD1. The V segment lost 6 bases and the J segment 6 bases; nucleotides outside the gene matches: 3. Germline CDR1 and CDR2: SEHNR and FQNEAQ (reference sequence). This CDR3 has 14 amino acids. CDR3 sequence reads: CASRMGQGNSPLHF. CDR3 DNA: TGTGCCAGCAGGATGGGACAGGGTAATTCACCCCTCCACTTT.

DNA of the CDR3: TGTGCCAGCAGTTACGGTAGCGGGAGCAACAATGAGCAGTTCTTC. It yields the protein CASSYGSGSNNEQFF. This chain uses TRBV27 with TRBJ2-1; TRBD2 matches 9 bases. The germline V gene encodes CDR1 MNHEY and CDR2 SMNVEV (reference sequence). The CDR3 length is 15 residues. V was pared by 4 bases and J by 5 bases, with 6 bases of the junction left unmatched.